This T cell receptor beta chain was observed in a study of cytomegalovirus exposure and HLA in healthy donors. Researchers ran the PCR with 60 Vbeta and 13 Jbeta primers. Sequencing used immunoSEQ multiplex PCR; TCRdb keeps in-frame clones, though not all of them. This sample carries about 130,000 clones, roughly four fifths of them seen once, and the ten largest clones take around 11%. Germline loops: CDR1 SEHNR, CDR2 FQNEAQ (reference sequence). The length of the CDR3 is 16 residues. J gave up 7 bases and V 8 bases, and 15 bases lay outside the gene matches. Study observations and caveats: Reports state that TCR beta sequences accurately predicted most subjects' HLA-A and HLA-B alleles.

A remark on this clone: Its antigen is currently unknown.

The source of this sequence is a male donor in good health and CMV-seropositive. Sequencing was carried out using PBMCs. The chain is built from TRBV7-9 and TRBJ2-1; 9 bases are shared with TRBD2. The CDR3 here is CASSPGREGGSNEQFF. The CDR3 DNA follows: TGTGCCAGCTCCCCAGGGCGGGAGGGGGGTAGTAATGAGCAGTTCTTC.